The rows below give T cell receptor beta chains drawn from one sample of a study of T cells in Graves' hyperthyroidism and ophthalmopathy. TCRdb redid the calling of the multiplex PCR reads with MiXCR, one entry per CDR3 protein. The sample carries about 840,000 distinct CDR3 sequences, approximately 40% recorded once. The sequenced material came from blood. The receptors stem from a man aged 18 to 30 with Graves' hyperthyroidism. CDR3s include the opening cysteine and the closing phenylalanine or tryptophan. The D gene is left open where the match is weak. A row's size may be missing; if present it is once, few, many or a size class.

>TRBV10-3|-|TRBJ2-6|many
TGTGCCATCTTGGGGGCTGGGGCCAACGTCCTGACTTTC
CAILGAGANVLTF
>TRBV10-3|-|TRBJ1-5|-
TGTGCCATCAGTTCGGGGGGACAGCCCCAGCATTTT
CAISSGGQPQHF
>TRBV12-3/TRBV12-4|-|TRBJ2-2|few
TGTGCCAGCAGCACAGGTTCGGGGACCGGGGAGCTGTTTTTT
CASSTGSGTGELFF
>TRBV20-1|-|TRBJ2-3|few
TGCAGTGCTAGTAAAGATACGCAGTATTTT
CSASKDTQYF
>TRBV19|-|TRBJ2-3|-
TGTGCCAGTAGTATCCCGGACGCACTCGATACGCAGTATTTT
CASSIPDALDTQYF
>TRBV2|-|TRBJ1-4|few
TGTGCCAGCAGTTTCCCAGGAAATGAAAAACTGTTTTTT
CASSFPGNEKLFF
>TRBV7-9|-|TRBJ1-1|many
TGTGCCAGCAGCTTCAGTGTCGAACGCGCTGAAGCTTTCTTT
CASSFSVERAEAFF
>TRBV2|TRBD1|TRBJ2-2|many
TGTGCCAGCAGGGTGGGACAGGGTCAGACCGGGGAGCTGTTTTTT
CASRVGQGQTGELFF
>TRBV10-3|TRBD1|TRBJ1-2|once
TGTGCCATCGGGCAGGAAGGACAGGGGATCTATGGCTACACCTTC
CAIGQEGQGIYGYTF
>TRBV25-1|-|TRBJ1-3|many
TGTGCCAGCAGTGAACCTGGACGCGGGACAACATATTTT
CASSEPGRGTTYF
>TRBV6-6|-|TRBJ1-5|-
TGTGCCAGCAGTTACATAAGGGATCAGCCCCAGCATTTT
CASSYIRDQPQHF
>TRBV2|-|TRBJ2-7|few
TGTGCCGGCGTACAACTTTCCTACGAGCAGTACTTC
CAGVQLSYEQYF
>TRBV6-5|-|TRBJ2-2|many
TGTGCCAGCAGTTACTTGAACACCGGGGAACTGTTTTTT
CASSYLNTGELFF
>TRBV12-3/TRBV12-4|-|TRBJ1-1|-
TGTGCCAGCAGTTTCGCCGCGGGTGAAGCTTTCTTT
CASSFAAGEAFF
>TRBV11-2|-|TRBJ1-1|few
TGTGCCAGCAGCCTGATGGGACTGATGAACACTGAAGCTTTCTTT
CASSLMGLMNTEAFF
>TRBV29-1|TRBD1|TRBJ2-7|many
TGCAGCGTTGGGGACAGACCCTACGAGCAGTACTTC
CSVGDRPYEQYF